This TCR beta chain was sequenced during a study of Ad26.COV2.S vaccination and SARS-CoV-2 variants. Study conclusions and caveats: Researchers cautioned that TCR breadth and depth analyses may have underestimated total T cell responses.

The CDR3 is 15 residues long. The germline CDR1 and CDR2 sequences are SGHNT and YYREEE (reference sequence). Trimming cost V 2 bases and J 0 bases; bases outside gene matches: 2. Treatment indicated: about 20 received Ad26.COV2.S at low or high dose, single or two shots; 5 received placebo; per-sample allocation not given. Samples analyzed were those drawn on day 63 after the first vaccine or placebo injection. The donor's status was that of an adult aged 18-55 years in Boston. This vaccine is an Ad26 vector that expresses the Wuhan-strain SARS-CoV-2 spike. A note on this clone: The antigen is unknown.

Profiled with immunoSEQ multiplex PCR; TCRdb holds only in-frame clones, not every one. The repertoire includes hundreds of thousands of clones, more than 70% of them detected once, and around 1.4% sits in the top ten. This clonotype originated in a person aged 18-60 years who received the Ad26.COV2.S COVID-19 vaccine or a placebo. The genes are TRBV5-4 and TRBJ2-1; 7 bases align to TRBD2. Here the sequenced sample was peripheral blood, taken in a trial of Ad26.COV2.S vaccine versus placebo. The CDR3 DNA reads TGTGCCAGCAGCTTTCGCGGGAGCTCCTACAATGAGCAGTTCTTC. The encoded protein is CASSFRGSSYNEQFF.